The present T cell receptor (beta chain) was sequenced within a study of blood T cells in healthy people across ages. Study-wide context: Template-switching capture recovered about one barcoded beta molecule per two T cells.

Details on this clonotype: Its matching antigen is unknown.

Whole-study results and caveats: Getting older went along with TCR beta diversity per million T cells dropping roughly linearly.

Germline values: CDR1 KGHSH, CDR2 LQKENI. The ends were cut back, 2 bases at V and 7 bases at J, with 15 bases in the middle. The CDR3 covers 15 residues. Next came a second PCR, run for about 6 to 11 cycles, which used a sample-barcoded 5' primer along with a J-beta primer mix. TCRdb itself ran the 5' RACE reads through MiXCR, one entry per CDR3 protein. The profile shows 1.2 million to 1.5 million distinct CDR3 sequences, around 59% of them singletons. The chain combines TRBV18 with TRBJ2-1; perhaps TRBD2 as D (6 bases). The receptor was isolated from a man younger than 35 in good health. The sequenced sample was blood. In DNA form, the CDR3 reads TGTGCCAGCTCACCAGCGGGGCAACCGGGAAATGAGCAGTTCTTC. Translating gives CASSPAGQPGNEQFF.